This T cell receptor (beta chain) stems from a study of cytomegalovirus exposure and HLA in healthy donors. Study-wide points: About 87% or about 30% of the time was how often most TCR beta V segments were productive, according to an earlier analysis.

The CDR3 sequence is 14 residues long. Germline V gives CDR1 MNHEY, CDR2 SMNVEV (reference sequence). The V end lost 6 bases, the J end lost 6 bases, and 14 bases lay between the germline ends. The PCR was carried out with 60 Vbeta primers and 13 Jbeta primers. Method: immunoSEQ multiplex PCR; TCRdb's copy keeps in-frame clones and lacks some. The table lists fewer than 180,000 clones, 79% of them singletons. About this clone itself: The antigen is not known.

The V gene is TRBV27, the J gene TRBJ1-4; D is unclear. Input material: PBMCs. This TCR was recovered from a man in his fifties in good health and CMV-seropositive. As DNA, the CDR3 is TGTGCCAGCAGGTTAGAAGCGGAGGATGAAAAACTGTTTTTT. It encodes CASRLEAEDEKLFF.